This paragraph covers one T cell receptor (beta chain) sequence. The length of the CDR3 is 13 residues. The source of the sample is a study of T cells in tumors after PD-1 blockade. Study-level background: Patients had no prior checkpoint blockade, systemic immunosuppressants, or anti-cancer therapy within 4 weeks.

Clones were read by immunoSEQ multiplex PCR, and TCRdb kept only the in-frame ones, dropping some. The data show more than 40,000 clones, with more than 60% seen just once and around 9.3% held by the top ten. The chain uses TRBV1 and TRBJ2-7. TRBV1 is a recognized pseudogene. The clonotype originates from a human donor with advanced basal cell or squamous cell carcinoma (not recorded which). Sequenced material: PBMCs, taken before anti-PD-1 therapy. The CDR3 protein is CTTSLSHSYEQYF. The CDR3 nucleotides are TGCACCACCTCGCTGTCCCACTCCTACGAGCAGTACTTC.